The following is a T cell receptor beta chain sequence with its context. The data were taken from a study of control samples from healthy donors and cancer patients. Clones were read by immunoSEQ multiplex PCR, and TCRdb kept only the in-frame ones, dropping some. This sample has 150,000 to 200,000 clones, with just over 85% found just once. There are 13 residues in the CDR3. V lost 6 bases and J lost 8, with 14 bases in between. The germline V gene encodes CDR1 LNHDA and CDR2 SQIVND (reference sequence). The clonotype was recovered from a woman in her twenties or thirties in good health. V and J are TRBV19 and TRBJ1-3; possibly TRBD1 for D (6 bases). The source material was blood. CDR3 protein: CASRPTGVDTIYF. DNA for the CDR3: TGTGCCAGTAGGCCGACAGGCGTGGACACCATATATTTT.